This TCR beta chain was recovered during a study of blood T cell repertoires in COVID-19. Study as a whole: Collection of acute and convalescent COVID-19 samples took place in the United States, Italy and Spain.

Original analysis: Nucleated cell counts were estimated from reference gene primer amplification. TCRdb keeps only in-frame clones here, not all; method: immunoSEQ multiplex PCR. V, J and clone size reflect that table, while D and trimming were determined from the DNA. The top ten clones hold over 6.5% of a sample with 200,000 or so clones, about 80% of them seen once. V was clipped by 5 bases and J by 2 bases; unmatched bases: 9. The CDR3 spans 17 residues. Germline CDR1 is SGHVT and CDR2 is SQSDAQ. Enrollees, about 18 to 100 years old, lived in about two dozen US areas. Assignment of participants to cohorts was predicated upon participant-reported clinical history.

V and J are TRBV7-4 and TRBJ2-5; 12 positions match TRBD2. The TCR was taken from a man aged 35-49 years who had recovered from COVID-19. The sequenced sample was PBMCs or T cells enriched from blood (not recorded which). The CDR3 sequence is CASSLRLAGAVQETQYF. The CDR3 DNA follows: TGTGCCAGCAGCCTGAGACTAGCGGGGGCTGTTCAAGAGACCCAGTACTTC.